Below, 24 T cell receptor beta chains from the same sample are listed, as sequenced in a study of naive and memory T cell subsets. The library had UMIs added by 3' ligation of an oligonucleotide to TCR cDNA. The SP2 primer and nested alpha and beta constant region primers amplified ligated cDNA in four rounds. MiXCR, applied by TCRdb to the 5' RACE reads, yields one record per CDR3 protein. The table shows tens of thousands of distinct CDR3 sequences, with 7% to 8% occurring only once. The receptor source for this set is a female donor in good health.

This clonotype was found many times. CDR3: CASGSSRGQGTTEAFF. Written as DNA, the CDR3 is TGTGCTAGTGGTTCCTCGCGGGGACAGGGGACGACTGAAGCTTTCTTT. This chain uses TRBV12-5 with TRBJ1-1; 10 nucleotides line up with TRBD1. The CDR3 has 16 amino acids. Germline-derived CDR1 and CDR2 are LGHNT and FRNRAP. With 4 bases clipped from V and 5 bases from J, the junction kept 10 bases outside the gene matches.

The chain carries TRBV14 and TRBJ1-5; D perhaps matches TRBD1 (5 bases). The CDR3 sequence is 13 residues long. V was clipped by 1 base and J by 6 bases, with 7 bases between them. Germline lookup yields CDR1 SGHDN and CDR2 FVKESK. CDR3 loop: CASSQVGGQPQHF. In nucleotides, the CDR3 is TGTGCCAGCAGCCAAGTTGGGGGTCAGCCCCAGCATTTT.

This clonotype was counted ten times or more. The CDR3 here is CASSFVGGNQPQHF. The CDR3 DNA is TGTGCCAGCAGTTTTGTGGGAGGCAATCAGCCCCAGCATTTT. This chain links TRBV27 with TRBJ1-5; D is unresolved. CDR1 is MNHEY and CDR2 is SMNVEV in the germline V gene (reference sequence). This CDR3 contains 14 residues. Trimming stripped 3 bases from V and 2 bases from J, with 8 bases between.

The chain uses TRBV13 and TRBJ2-7, with 7 bases identical to TRBD1. CDR3 size: 16 residues. Germline CDR1 PRHDT, CDR2 FYEKMQ (reference sequence). The V gene end was trimmed by 5 bases and the J gene end by 1 base; junction bases not matched to a gene: 11. For the CDR3, the DNA is TGTGCCAGCAGCCCTGGACAGGCGCTACTATCCTACGAGCAGTACTTC. Protein product: CASSPGQALLSYEQYF.

This chain uses TRBV7-2 with TRBJ1-5, with D hard to call. Looked up from germline, CDR1 is SGHTA and CDR2 is FQGNSA. Between the trimmed V and J ends, which lost 7 bases and 7 bases, there was a span of 26 bases. This CDR3 has 17 residues. The CDR3 here is CASNHYPPKGGKQPQHF. The CDR3 DNA sequence: TGTGCCAGCAACCATTACCCTCCAAAGGGTGGTAAGCAGCCCCAGCATTTT.

V is TRBV19 and J is TRBJ1-2, with TRBD1 identical over 7 bases. The J segment lost 4 bases and the V segment lost 3 bases, leaving 8 bases of the junction unmatched. Per germline, CDR1 LNHDA and CDR2 SQIVND (reference sequence). The CDR3 sequence is 15 residues long. The CDR3 DNA follows: TGTGCCAGTAGTATCCAGGGGGATCCCCTCTATGGCTACACCTTC. It is translated as CASSIQGDPLYGYTF.

On this clonotype: Compared with germline, one end of the junction differs, possibly owing to a read error. The chain carries TRBV3-1 and TRBJ2-1, with D unresolved. Per germline, CDR1 LGHDT and CDR2 YNNKEL (reference sequence). CDR3 length equals 17 residues. For the CDR3, the DNA is TGTGCCAGCAGCCAAGTAGCCCTAGGAGTCTCGTCCAATGAGCATTTCTTC. This gives the protein CASSQVALGVSSNEHFF.

This rearrangement joins TRBV28 to TRBJ1-5, with TRBD1 as a possible D gene (6 bases). V was clipped by 5 bases and J by 0 bases, with 14 bases between them. In germline, CDR1 is MDHEN, CDR2 SYDVKM. This CDR3 is 16 amino acids long. In DNA form, the CDR3 reads TGTGCCAGCAGTCCCTCTACAGGGTATAGCAATCAGCCCCAGCATTTT. It yields the protein CASSPSTGYSNQPQHF.

The sample holds a few counts of this clonotype. The J gene is TRBJ2-7, the V gene TRBV19; D is undetermined. Trimming left V 3 bases short and J 2 bases short, with 14 bases between. CDR3 length: 15 residues. Germline V lookup: CDR1 LNHDA, CDR2 SQIVND (reference sequence). Written as DNA, the CDR3 is TGTGCCAGTAGTATTGCAGGTGGGGAAACCTACGAGCAGTACTTC. It specifies CASSIAGGETYEQYF.

This sequence joins TRBV11-2 and TRBJ2-1; TRBD1 matches at 7 bases. From germline, CDR1 is SGHAT and CDR2 FQNNGV. J lost 6 bases, V lost 6 bases, and 11 bases had no gene match. This CDR3 is built from 15 residues. As DNA, the CDR3 is TGTGCCAGCAGTTACCCGACAGGGAGAGTCAATGAGCAGTTCTTC. Translating gives CASSYPTGRVNEQFF.

The genes are TRBV7-2 and TRBJ2-1; TRBD1 matches at 9 bases. The CDR3 is 16 amino acids. V shed 2 bases and J 4 bases; nucleotides not matched to a gene: 6. From germline, CDR1 is SGHTA and CDR2 FQGNSA. This chain's CDR3 is CASSLYRTGAYNEQFF. CDR3 bases: TGTGCCAGCAGCTTATATAGGACAGGGGCATACAATGAGCAGTTCTTC.

This clonotype was picked up a small number of times. V usage is TRBV5-4 and J usage is TRBJ1-1, with D hard to call. The CDR3 spans 15 residues. V lost 3 bases and J lost 0, with 12 bases in between. The germline V gene has CDR1 SGHNT and CDR2 YYREEE (reference sequence). DNA of the CDR3: TGTGCCAGCAGCTACGGGTCGGTTATGAACACTGAAGCTTTCTTT. Its translation is CASSYGSVMNTEAFF.

This clonotype came up many times. This chain connects TRBV7-2 to TRBJ2-3, with D hard to call. Germline CDR1 is SGHTA and CDR2 is FQGNSA. The CDR3 covers 14 residues. V was trimmed by 3 bases and J by 5 bases, leaving 12 bases between them. The CDR3 sequence: CASSFSTAQDTQYF. The DNA of the CDR3 is TGTGCCAGCAGCTTTAGCACGGCACAAGATACGCAGTATTTT.

This clonotype was recorded at least ten times. This chain joins TRBV28 and TRBJ1-6, with 8 bases aligning to TRBD1. The germline CDR1 and CDR2 sequences are MDHEN and SYDVKM. Unmatched junction bases numbered 8, after V lost 3 bases and J lost 1 base. The length of the CDR3 is 18 residues. The CDR3: CASSFSRGLGSYNSPLHF. The CDR3 nucleotides read TGTGCCAGCAGTTTCTCCAGGGGGCTGGGATCCTATAATTCACCCCTCCACTTT. The full variable domain, its missing parts supplied by reference TRBV28 and TRBJ1-6, is DVKVTQSSRYLVKRTGEKVFLECVQDMDHENMFWYRQDPGLGLRLIYFSYDVKMKEKGDIPEGYSVSREKKERFSLILESASTNQTSMYLCASSFSRGLGSYNSPLHFGNGTRLTVT.

This clonotype was seen a few times. The chain couples TRBV29-1 to TRBJ2-5; 7 bases fit TRBD2. V lost 3 bases to trimming and J lost 2 bases; unmatched junction nucleotides: 3. Germline-derived CDR1 and CDR2 are SQVTM and ANQGSEA. The CDR3 has 13 amino acids. The CDR3 here is CSVEGGGQETQYF. DNA for the CDR3: TGCAGCGTTGAGGGGGGGGGACAAGAGACCCAGTACTTC.

For this clonotype: This may come from a read error, since a much larger clone is one base off. This chain links TRBV6-6 with TRBJ2-5, with a possible D match to TRBD2 (6 bases). The length of the CDR3 is 13 residues. Germline V lookup: CDR1 MNHNY, CDR2 SVGAGI (reference sequence). CDR3 sequence (DNA): TGTGCCAGCAGTTTGGGACTGCAAGTGACCCAGTACTTC. Its translation is CASSLGLQVTQYF.

This clonotype was counted between two and nine times. The chain couples TRBV7-2 to TRBJ2-3; TRBD2 agrees at 11 bases. Germline CDR1 is SGHTA and CDR2 is FQGNSA. Trimming cost V 2 bases and J 5 bases; bases outside gene matches: 6. There are 16 residues in the CDR3. The chain's CDR3 is CASSLQGLAGGDTQYF. CDR3 nucleotides: TGTGCCAGCAGCTTACAAGGGCTAGCGGGAGGAGATACGCAGTATTTT. Complete variable domain (other parts from reference TRBV7-2 and TRBJ2-3): GAGVSQSPSNKVTEKGKDVELRCDPISGHTALYWYRQSLGQGLEFLIYFQGNSAPDKSGLPSDRFSAERTGGSVSTLTIQRTQQEDSAVYLCASSLQGLAGGDTQYFGPGTRLTVL.

The J gene is TRBJ1-1, the V gene TRBV28, with no clear D. Trimming shortened V by 6 bases and J by 0 bases, and 14 bases separated the two germline ends. Germline V gene sequence: CDR1 MDHEN, CDR2 SYDVKM. This CDR3 is built from 15 residues. CDR3 coding DNA: TGTGCCAGCAGCTCGGTAGGGATCGTGAACACTGAAGCTTTCTTT. Amino acids: CASSSVGIVNTEAFF.

This clonotype was seen many times. The chain carries TRBV6-6 and TRBJ1-3; tentatively, D is TRBD1 (5 bases). V shed 2 bases and J shed 0 bases, with 11 bases lying between them. Germline CDR1 is MNHNY and CDR2 is SVGAGI (reference sequence). The CDR3 contains 16 residues. The CDR3 DNA reads as TGTGCCAGCAGTTACGGGACTCTAAACTCTGGAAACACCATATATTTT. Residues: CASSYGTLNSGNTIYF.

This chain uses TRBV5-3 with TRBJ1-5; D is unresolved. TRBV5-3 is reported as an ORF; its role is uncertain. The CDR3 runs to 15 residues. The ends were cut back, 0 bases at V and 0 bases at J, with 7 bases in the middle. In DNA form, the CDR3 reads TGTGCCAGAAGCTTGGGAGGGCGTAGCAATCAGCCCCAGCATTTT. This sequence encodes CARSLGGRSNQPQHF.

This clonotype was picked up a small number of times. The V and J genes are TRBV28 and TRBJ2-1, with D maybe TRBD2 (5 bases). Germline assignment: CDR1 MDHEN and CDR2 SYDVKM. The CDR3 is 15 amino acids. The V end was cut by 3 bases, the J end by 5 bases, with 14 bases between. The CDR3 protein is CASSLGSELNNEQFF. The CDR3 DNA follows: TGTGCCAGCAGTTTGGGTAGCGAGCTTAACAATGAGCAGTTCTTC.

This clonotype occurred a few times. The gene calls are TRBV6-5 and TRBJ1-3; 8 nucleotides agree with TRBD1. V was pared by 7 bases and J by 0 bases, with 14 bases of the junction left unmatched. Germline CDR1 reads MNHEY; CDR2 reads SVGAGI. The CDR3 is 18 amino acids. The chain's CDR3 is CASTLSGTGVYSGNTIYF. In nucleotides, the CDR3 is TGTGCCAGCACCCTATCCGGGACAGGAGTTTACTCTGGAAACACCATATATTTT.

Many counts were recorded for this clonotype. The chain has TRBV12-3 or TRBV12-4 and TRBJ2-3, with D perhaps TRBD2 (6 bases). Between the trimmed V and J ends, which lost 5 bases and 7 bases, there was a span of 19 bases. CDR3 length equals 15 residues. The CDR3 nucleotides read TGTGCCAGCAGTCCACAAGGACTATTTTTTAATACGCAGTATTTT. Amino acids: CASSPQGLFFNTQYF.

The genes are TRBV15 and TRBJ2-2; D gene uncertain. In germline, CDR1 is LNHNV, CDR2 YYDKDF (reference sequence). Trimming stripped 0 bases from V and 3 bases from J, with 2 bases between. This CDR3 has 13 amino acids. The CDR3 coding sequence is TGTGCCACCAGCAGAGACGACACCGGGGAGCTGTTTTTT. Amino acids: CATSRDDTGELFF.